These 27 T cell receptor beta chains originate from one sample sequenced in a study of OX40 agonist ivuxolimab in advanced cancers. Receptor libraries were prepared by the immunoSEQ multiplex PCR assay. TCRdb obtained this table from immuneACCESS and retained in-frame rearrangements with V and J assigned. These tables miss some clones; where compared with another copy, unresolved V genes account for less than half of the shortfall, and the remainder is unexplained. The sample has roughly 34,000 clones on record, approximately 90% of them singletons. 0.92% of the sample is in the top ten clones. The sample here was CD4+ or CD8+ T cells sorted from blood, taken in a trial of the OX40 agonist ivuxolimab. The receptor source for this set is an adult with an advanced solid tumor such as melanoma, head and neck, liver or kidney cancer.

The chain joins TRBV30 to TRBJ1-2, with D hard to call. The ends were cut back, 6 bases at V and 6 bases at J, with 8 bases in the middle. Germline lookup yields CDR1 GTSNPN and CDR2 SVGIG (reference sequence). The CDR3 runs 10 residues. CDR3 in amino acids: CACQRDGYTF. The CDR3 nucleotides read TGTGCCTGCCAGCGGGATGGCTACACCTTC.

The V and J genes are TRBV28 and TRBJ1-5; D not certain. V was clipped by 2 bases and J by 7 bases, with 12 bases between them. The CDR3 spans 14 residues. Germline CDR1 is MDHEN and CDR2 is SYDVKM. The CDR3 loop reads CASSLGLGPQPQHF. The CDR3 DNA reads as TGTGCCAGCAGTTTAGGCCTCGGGCCGCAGCCCCAGCATTTT.

This sequence joins TRBV18 and TRBJ2-5; D may correspond to TRBD1 or TRBD2 (5 bases each). The CDR3 spans 14 residues. Germline V gene data show CDR1 as KGHSH and CDR2 as LQKENI. Between the trimmed V and J ends, which lost 1 base and 3 bases, there was a span of 9 bases. The CDR3 loop reads CASSPLQGEETQYF. DNA of the CDR3: TGTGCCAGCTCACCACTGCAGGGAGAAGAGACCCAGTACTTC. Full variable domain (missing parts from reference TRBV18 and TRBJ2-5): NAGVMQNPRHLVRRRGQEARLRCSPMKGHSHVYWYRQLPEEGLKFMVYLQKENIIDESGMPKERFSAEFPKEGPSILRIQQVVRGDSAAYFCASSPLQGEETQYFGPGTRLLVL.

This chain uses TRBV6-6 with TRBJ2-5, with a tentative D call TRBD2 (5 bases). V lost 0 bases and J 1 base, leaving 6 bases between the germline ends. CDR3 length: 14 residues. Germline V lookup: CDR1 MNHNY, CDR2 SVGAGI (reference sequence). The CDR3 loop is CASSYSAGQETQYF. DNA for the CDR3: TGTGCCAGCAGTTACTCGGCGGGCCAAGAGACCCAGTACTTC.

The rearrangement links TRBV7-3 to TRBJ2-3; 10 bases fit TRBD2. The V and J ends lost 4 bases and 2 bases, in that order; junction bases with no gene match: 12. CDR3 length: 18 amino acids. CDR1 and CDR2 (germline): SGHTA, FQGTGA. CDR3 residues: CASSYRAWTSGITDTQYF. CDR3 in DNA: TGTGCCAGCAGCTACCGGGCTTGGACTAGCGGTATCACAGATACGCAGTATTTT.

V gene TRBV27 combines with J gene TRBJ1-4; a weak D match, TRBD1 (6 bases). Germline V gene sequence: CDR1 MNHEY, CDR2 SMNVEV (reference sequence). V was shortened by 6 bases and J by 5 bases, with 13 bases between the two germline ends. This CDR3 comprises 14 residues. The CDR3 DNA is TGTGCCAGCAGATCGACAGGCAGAAATGAAAAACTGTTTTTT. Its protein is CASRSTGRNEKLFF.

This clone was observed a single time. The genes are TRBV5-1 and TRBJ2-1; unclear D gene. V lost 8 bases and J lost 7, with 16 bases in between. Germline V gene data show CDR1 as SGHRS and CDR2 as YFSETQ. The CDR3 is 13 amino acids. The CDR3 sequence: CARRLTKMNEQFF. The CDR3 DNA is TGCGCCAGGAGGTTGACCAAGATGAATGAGCAGTTCTTC. Filled out from reference TRBV5-1 and TRBJ2-1, the complete variable domain reads KAGVTQTPRYLIKTRGQQVTLSCSPISGHRSVSWYQQTPGQGLQFLFEYFSETQRNKGNFPGRFSGRQFSNSRSEMNVSTLELGDSALYLCARRLTKMNEQFFGPGTRLTVL.

This rearrangement joins TRBV7-9 to TRBJ2-3; 7 bases match TRBD2. The length of the CDR3 is 14 residues. The germline V gene encodes CDR1 SEHNR and CDR2 FQNEAQ (reference sequence). After removal of 4 bases from V and 1 base from J, the junction contained 2 bases not matched to a gene. As DNA, the CDR3 is TGTGCCAGCAGCTCCCGGGGGGGCACAGATACGCAGTATTTT. It codes for CASSSRGGTDTQYF. Full variable domain (rest looked up from reference TRBV7-9 and TRBJ2-3): DTGVSQNPRHKITKRGQNVTFRCDPISEHNRLYWYRQTLGQGPEFLTYFQNEAQLEKSRLLSDRFSAERPKGSFSTLEIQRTEQGDSAMYLCASSSRGGTDTQYFGPGTRLTVL.

The chain uses TRBV6-5 and TRBJ1-6; D remains ambiguous. Germline loops: CDR1 MNHEY, CDR2 SVGAGI. V was cut by 7 bases and J by 8 bases, with 15 bases left in between. CDR3 length: 14 residues. The CDR3 DNA reads as TGTGCCAGCACTTTAACCCTCTGGGATTCACCCCTCCACTTT. It codes for CASTLTLWDSPLHF.

The chain recombines TRBV18 with TRBJ2-1; no clear D. V was cut by 3 bases and J by 0 bases, with 12 bases left in between. The germline V gene encodes CDR1 KGHSH and CDR2 LQKENI. This CDR3 is 16 amino acids long. Here the CDR3 DNA reads TGTGCCAGCTCACCGTTAGCACCGAGCTCCTACAATGAGCAGTTCTTC. This gives the protein CASSPLAPSSYNEQFF.

This clone was observed a handful of times. The chain has TRBV30 and TRBJ1-1; D is unclear. With 0 bases removed from V and 1 base from J, the gap between germline ends came to 6 bases. The CDR3 has 13 residues. Germline values: CDR1 GTSNPN, CDR2 SVGIG (reference sequence). CDR3 loop: CAWSVMSNTEAFF. CDR3 nucleotides: TGTGCCTGGAGTGTGATGTCGAACACTGAAGCTTTCTTT.

This clone was observed once. The chain has TRBV5-8 and TRBJ2-5; D may be TRBD1 (5 bases). The assigned J gene may be wrong: the sequence end matches TRBJ2-7 better. The CDR3 has 14 amino acids. Per germline, CDR1 SGHTS and CDR2 YDEGEE. CDR3 nucleotides: TGTGCCAGCAGCTTGAGGGGCGATACCTACGAGCAGTACTTC. It yields the protein CASSLRGDTYEQYF.

The chain carries TRBV15 and TRBJ1-2; TRBD1 is a possible D gene (6 bases). Germline V CDR1 and CDR2: LNHNV, YYDKDF (reference sequence). V was cut by 2 bases and J by 3 bases, with 10 bases left in between. There are 14 residues in the CDR3. CDR3 sequence: CATSRKGQHYGYTF. CDR3 DNA: TGTGCCACCAGCAGAAAAGGACAGCACTATGGCTACACCTTC.

The chain combines TRBV4-1 with TRBJ2-1; TRBD2 matches 11 bases. This CDR3 spans 17 amino acids. CDR1 and CDR2 from the germline V gene are MGHRA and YSYEKL. The V and J ends lost 2 bases and 5 bases, in that order; junction bases with no gene match: 8. The CDR3 is CASSQRQLAGVDNEQFF. The CDR3 DNA follows: TGCGCCAGCAGCCAAAGACAACTAGCGGGGGTAGACAATGAGCAGTTCTTC.

The V gene is TRBV27, the J gene TRBJ2-2; 10 nucleotides align to TRBD2. Trimming removed 7 bases from V and 3 bases from J; junction bases left unmatched: 2. From germline, CDR1 is MNHEY and CDR2 SMNVEV (reference sequence). There are 14 residues in the CDR3. In nucleotides, the CDR3 is TGTGCCAGCAAGGGACTAGCGTACACCGGGGAGCTGTTTTTT. Its protein product is CASKGLAYTGELFF.

The J gene is TRBJ2-6, the V gene TRBV4-3; D may be TRBD2 (5 bases). Trimming removed 0 bases at V and 2 bases at J, with 8 bases between. The germline CDR1 and CDR2 sequences are LGHNA and YSLEER. This CDR3 region has 16 residues. For the CDR3, the DNA is TGCGCCAGCAGCCAAGAGGGAGCTCCTGGGGCCAACGTCCTGACTTTC. This codes for CASSQEGAPGANVLTF.

This clone showed up just once. V usage is TRBV5-6 and J usage is TRBJ2-5; the match to TRBD2 covers 15 bases. CDR3 length: 16 amino acids. Unmatched junction bases numbered 3, after V lost 3 bases and J lost 3 bases. CDR1 is SGHDT, CDR2 YYEEEE, per germline. CDR3 sequence reads: CASSWGLAGGEETQYF. Here the CDR3 DNA reads TGTGCCAGCAGCTGGGGACTAGCGGGGGGAGAAGAGACCCAGTACTTC.

The chain uses TRBV18 and TRBJ2-5; either TRBD1 or TRBD2 may supply D (6 bases each). V lost 7 bases and J lost 4, with 25 bases in between. Germline lookup yields CDR1 KGHSH and CDR2 LQKENI. The CDR3 length is 17 residues. CDR3 residues: CASLTLKGPQGGETQYF. In DNA form, the CDR3 reads TGTGCCAGCTTAACCCTTAAAGGACCACAGGGAGGAGAGACCCAGTACTTC.

The chain is built from TRBV6-5 and TRBJ2-5, with 8 bases matching TRBD1. The CDR3 consists of 15 residues. V lost 6 bases and J lost 0; bases outside the gene matches: 6. Germline V gene sequence: CDR1 MNHEY, CDR2 SVGAGI. The CDR3: CASSPGTGDQETQYF. The CDR3 DNA follows: TGTGCCAGCAGCCCCGGGACAGGAGACCAAGAGACCCAGTACTTC.

This clone has only a few counts. V gene TRBV10-1 combines with J gene TRBJ2-2; 9 nucleotides match TRBD1. V trimming: 6 bases; J trimming: 4 bases; junction bases outside the gene matches: 3. The CDR3 extends over 14 amino acids. CDR1 is WNHNN and CDR2 is SYGVQD in the germline V gene (reference sequence). The CDR3 loop is CASSRDRVTGELFF. DNA for the CDR3: TGCGCCAGCAGCCGGGACAGGGTCACCGGGGAGCTGTTTTTT.

V usage is TRBV5-1 and J usage is TRBJ2-5, with D perhaps matching TRBD2 (7 bases). Looked up from germline, CDR1 is SGHRS and CDR2 is YFSETQ. The V end was cut by 4 bases, the J end by 5 bases, with 21 bases between. This CDR3 has 16 residues. CDR3 coding DNA: TGCGCCAGCAGCCCGGGGCCTCGGGGGGCTGGGGAGACCCAGTACTTC. Protein product: CASSPGPRGAGETQYF.

The rearrangement links TRBV30 to TRBJ1-5; perhaps TRBD1 as D (6 bases). V lost 3 bases, J lost 0 bases, and 15 bases lay in between. The CDR3 has 16 amino acids. Germline CDR1 and CDR2: GTSNPN and SVGIG (reference sequence). In DNA, the CDR3 is TGTGCCTGGAGCCCTGGGGGCAGTCATAGCAATCAGCCCCAGCATTTT. The encoded protein is CAWSPGGSHSNQPQHF.

In its sample, this clone was seen once. The chain carries TRBV7-9 and TRBJ1-2; maybe TRBD1 (5 bases). The CDR3 is 16 residues long. V was shortened by 2 bases and J by 2 bases, with 15 bases between the two germline ends. Germline CDR1 SEHNR, CDR2 FQNEAQ (reference sequence). In DNA form, the CDR3 reads TGTGCCAGCAGCTTATGGGGGGTCGGACGGAACTATGGCTACACCTTC. This sequence encodes CASSLWGVGRNYGYTF.

The chain links TRBV5-6 to TRBJ2-1, with unresolved D. Per germline, CDR1 SGHDT and CDR2 YYEEEE. Trimming cost V 5 bases and J 4 bases, with 7 bases left between them. The CDR3 loop spans 12 amino acids. The CDR3 spells CASSSTYNEQFF. As DNA, the CDR3 is TGTGCCAGCAGTTCCACTTACAATGAGCAGTTCTTC. The full variable domain, its missing parts supplied by reference TRBV5-6 and TRBJ2-1, is DAGVTQSPTHLIKTRGQQVTLRCSPKSGHDTVSWYQQALGQGPQFIFQYYEEEERQRGNFPDRFSGHQFPNYSSELNVNALLLGDSALYLCASSSTYNEQFFGPGTRLTVL.

The V gene is TRBV5-1, the J gene TRBJ1-2; maybe TRBD1 (6 bases). Germline CDR1 reads SGHRS; CDR2 reads YFSETQ. Between the trimmed V and J ends, which lost 2 bases and 6 bases, there was a span of 17 bases. This CDR3 has 15 residues. The CDR3 sequence is CASSFRQAGGDGYTF. CDR3 nucleotide sequence: TGCGCCAGCAGCTTCCGACAGGCTGGGGGGGATGGCTACACCTTC.

The rearrangement uses TRBV7-2 and TRBJ1-5; D might be TRBD1 (5 bases). The germline gives CDR1 SGHTA, CDR2 FQGNSA. The CDR3 is 14 amino acids. Between the trimmed V and J ends, which lost 0 bases and 3 bases, there was a span of 6 bases. The CDR3 here is CASSLAGDNQPQHF. CDR3 nucleotide sequence: TGTGCCAGCAGCTTAGCGGGGGACAATCAGCCCCAGCATTTT. The full variable domain, with the rest looked up from reference TRBV7-2 and TRBJ1-5, is GAGVSQSPSNKVTEKGKDVELRCDPISGHTALYWYRQSLGQGLEFLIYFQGNSAPDKSGLPSDRFSAERTGGSVSTLTIQRTQQEDSAVYLCASSLAGDNQPQHFGDGTRLSIL.

This chain joins TRBV6-5 and TRBJ2-2; perhaps D is TRBD1 or TRBD2 (5 bases each). Germline CDR1 MNHEY, CDR2 SVGAGI. V was clipped by 6 bases and J by 2 bases, with 10 bases between them. This CDR3 has 14 amino acids. The CDR3 loop is CASRWDGNTGELFF. CDR3 DNA: TGTGCCAGCAGGTGGGACGGTAACACCGGGGAGCTGTTTTTT.